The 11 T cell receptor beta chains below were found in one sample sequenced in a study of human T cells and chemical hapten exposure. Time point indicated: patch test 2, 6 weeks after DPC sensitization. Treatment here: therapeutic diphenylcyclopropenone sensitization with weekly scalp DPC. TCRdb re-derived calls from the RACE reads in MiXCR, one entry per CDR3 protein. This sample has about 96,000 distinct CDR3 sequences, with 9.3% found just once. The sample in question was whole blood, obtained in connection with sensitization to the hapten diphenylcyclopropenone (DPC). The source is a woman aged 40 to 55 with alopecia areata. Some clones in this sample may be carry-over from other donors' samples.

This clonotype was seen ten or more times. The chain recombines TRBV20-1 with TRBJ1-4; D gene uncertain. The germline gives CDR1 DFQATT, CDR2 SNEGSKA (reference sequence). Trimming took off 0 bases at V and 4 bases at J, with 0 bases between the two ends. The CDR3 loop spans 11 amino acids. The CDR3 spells CSARDNEKLFF. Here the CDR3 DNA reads TGCAGTGCTAGAGATAATGAAAAACTGTTTTTT.

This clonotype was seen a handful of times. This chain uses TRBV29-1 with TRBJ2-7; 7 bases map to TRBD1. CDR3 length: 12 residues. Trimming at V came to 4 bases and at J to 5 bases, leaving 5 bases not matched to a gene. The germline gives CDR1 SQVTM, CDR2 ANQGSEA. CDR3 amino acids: CSVAGTGDEQYF. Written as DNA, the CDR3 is TGCAGCGTTGCCGGTACAGGGGACGAGCAGTACTTC.

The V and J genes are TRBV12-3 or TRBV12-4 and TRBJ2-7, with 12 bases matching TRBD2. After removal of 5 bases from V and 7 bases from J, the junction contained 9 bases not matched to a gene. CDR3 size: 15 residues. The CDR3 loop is CASSRRTSGTREQYF. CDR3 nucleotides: TGTGCCAGCAGTCGACGGACTAGCGGGACAAGGGAGCAGTACTTC.

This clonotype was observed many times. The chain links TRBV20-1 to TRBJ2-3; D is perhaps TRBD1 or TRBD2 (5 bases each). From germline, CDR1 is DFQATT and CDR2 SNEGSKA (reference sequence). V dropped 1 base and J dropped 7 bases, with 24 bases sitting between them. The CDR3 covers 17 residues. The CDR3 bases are TGCAGTGCTAGAGGGGACCGGGACGGCGATACTCTATATACGCAGTATTTT. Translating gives CSARGDRDGDTLYTQYF.

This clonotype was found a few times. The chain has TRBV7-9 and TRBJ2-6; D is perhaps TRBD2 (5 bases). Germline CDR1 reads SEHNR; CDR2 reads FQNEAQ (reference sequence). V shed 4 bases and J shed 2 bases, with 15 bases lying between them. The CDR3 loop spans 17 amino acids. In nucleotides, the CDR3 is TGTGCCAGCAGCTCCTCCCCGTCTAGCACTGGGGCCAACGTCCTGACTTTC. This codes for CASSSSPSSTGANVLTF. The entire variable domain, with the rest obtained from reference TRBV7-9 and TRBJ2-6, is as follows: DTGVSQNPRHKITKRGQNVTFRCDPISEHNRLYWYRQTLGQGPEFLTYFQNEAQLEKSRLLSDRFSAERPKGSFSTLEIQRTEQGDSAMYLCASSSSPSSTGANVLTFGAGSRLTVL.

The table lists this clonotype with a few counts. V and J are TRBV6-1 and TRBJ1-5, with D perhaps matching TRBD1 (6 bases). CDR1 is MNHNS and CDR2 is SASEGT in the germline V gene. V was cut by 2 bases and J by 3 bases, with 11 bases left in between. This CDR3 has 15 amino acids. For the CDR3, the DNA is TGTGCCAGCAGTGAATTCGACAGGCTCAATCAGCCCCAGCATTTT. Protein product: CASSEFDRLNQPQHF.

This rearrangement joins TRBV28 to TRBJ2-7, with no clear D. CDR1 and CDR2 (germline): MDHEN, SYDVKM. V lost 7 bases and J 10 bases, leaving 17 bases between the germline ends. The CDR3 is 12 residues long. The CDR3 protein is CASNRVGGLQYF. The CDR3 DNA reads TGTGCCAGCAACAGAGTCGGCGGTCTCCAGTACTTC.

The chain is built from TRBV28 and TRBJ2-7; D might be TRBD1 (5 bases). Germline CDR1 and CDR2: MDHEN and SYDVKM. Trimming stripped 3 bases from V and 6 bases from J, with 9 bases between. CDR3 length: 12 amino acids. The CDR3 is CASSLGQPEQYF. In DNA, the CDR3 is TGTGCCAGCAGTTTGGGGCAGCCCGAGCAGTACTTC.

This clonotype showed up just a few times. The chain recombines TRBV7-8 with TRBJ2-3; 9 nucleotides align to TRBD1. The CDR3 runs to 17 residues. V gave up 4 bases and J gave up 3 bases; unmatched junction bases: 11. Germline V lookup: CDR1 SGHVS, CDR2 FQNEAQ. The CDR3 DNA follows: TGTGCCAGCAGCTCATCTAAGTTCGGACAGGGGACAGATACGCAGTATTTT. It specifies CASSSSKFGQGTDTQYF.

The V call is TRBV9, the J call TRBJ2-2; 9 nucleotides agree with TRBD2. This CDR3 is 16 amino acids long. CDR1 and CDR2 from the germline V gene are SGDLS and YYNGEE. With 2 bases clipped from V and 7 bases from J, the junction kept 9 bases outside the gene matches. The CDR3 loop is CASSVTSGLGNGELFF. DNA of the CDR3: TGTGCCAGCAGCGTCACTAGCGGGCTGGGGAACGGGGAGCTGTTTTTT.

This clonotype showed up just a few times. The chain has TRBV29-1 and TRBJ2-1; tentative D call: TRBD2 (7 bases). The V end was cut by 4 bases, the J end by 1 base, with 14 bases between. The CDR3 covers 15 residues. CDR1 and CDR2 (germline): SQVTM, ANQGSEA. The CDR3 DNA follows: TGCAGCGTTGCTGGAGGGGGGGCGTCCTACAATGAGCAGTTCTTC. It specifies CSVAGGGASYNEQFF.